The clone carrying this T cell receptor (beta chain) was observed a few times. Antigen specificity is unknown. This sample was taken from a study of T cells in Graves' hyperthyroidism and ophthalmopathy. Study results and caveats: In blood, most of the thyroid clonotypes expanded above 0.001 were also present.

Amplification yielded TCR beta CDR3 regions, with RNA transcripts as the source. HTBI primers were employed in a first-round RT-PCR of the TCR CDR3. TCRdb recomputed calls from the multiplex PCR reads with MiXCR, one row per CDR3 protein. In the table there are under 700,000 distinct CDR3 sequences, just over 45% of which are singletons. Clinical symptoms, serum thyroxine, TRAb, thyroid ultrasound and orbital computed tomography established diagnosis. This CDR3 region has 12 residues. Germline V CDR1 and CDR2: SGHRS, YFSETQ. With 2 bases removed from V and 6 bases from J, the gap between germline ends came to 9 bases.

The chain uses TRBV5-1 and TRBJ2-7, with D perhaps assigned TRBD1 or TRBD2 (5 bases each). Sequenced: peripheral blood or thyroid tissue (not recorded which). The source of this sequence is a woman aged 18-29 years with Graves' hyperthyroidism. The CDR3 region is CASSLGEFEQYF. The CDR3 nucleotides are TGCGCCAGCAGCTTAGGGGAGTTCGAGCAGTACTTC.